The 25 T cell receptor beta chains given below trace back to one sample, sequenced in a study of cytomegalovirus exposure and HLA in healthy donors. The PCR made use of 60 Vbeta and 13 Jbeta primers. TCRdb's copy holds only in-frame clones and misses some; the assay was immunoSEQ multiplex PCR. Altogether about 130,000 clones are present, roughly 84% being singletons, with the ten largest covering about 1.8%. Sequenced sample: PBMCs. Receptors originate from a boy aged 5 to 17 in good health and CMV-seronegative.

J is TRBJ1-2 and V is TRBV7-2; D gene uncertain. Germline V gene data show CDR1 as SGHTA and CDR2 as FQGNSA. This CDR3 region has 13 residues. The ends were cut back, 2 bases at V and 7 bases at J, with 11 bases in the middle. In nucleotides, the CDR3 is TGTGCCAGCAGCTTAACGGGGTCGCTTGGCTACACCTTC. Amino acids: CASSLTGSLGYTF.

The J gene is TRBJ2-7, the V gene TRBV7-9, with 9 bases that match TRBD1. CDR1 and CDR2 (germline): SEHNR, FQNEAQ (reference sequence). This CDR3 spans 14 amino acids. J lost 5 bases, V lost 2 bases, and 4 bases had no gene match. This chain's CDR3 is CASSLWTGDDEQYF. In DNA, the CDR3 is TGTGCCAGCAGCTTATGGACAGGGGATGACGAGCAGTACTTC.

This chain connects TRBV5-8 to TRBJ1-1; possibly TRBD1 for D (6 bases). The germline V and J ends were trimmed by 4 bases and 9 bases, with 19 bases remaining between them. CDR1 is SGHTS, CDR2 YDEGEE, per germline. This CDR3 contains 14 residues. CDR3 sequence reads: CASSHPLQGIKAFF. In nucleotides, the CDR3 is TGTGCCAGCAGCCACCCCTTACAGGGCATTAAAGCTTTCTTT. Drawing the rest from reference TRBV5-8 and TRBJ1-1, the complete variable domain is EAGVTQSPTHLIKTRGQQATLRCSPISGHTSVYWYQQALGLGLQFLLWYDEGEERNRGNFPPRFSGRQFPNYSSELNVNALELEDSALYLCASSHPLQGIKAFFGQGTRLTVV.

The chain employs TRBV7-3 and TRBJ2-3; 12 bases agree with TRBD2. The germline CDR1 and CDR2 sequences are SGHTA and FQGTGA. The CDR3 has 15 amino acids. Trimming took 3 bases from V and 6 from J; bases not matched to a gene: 4. DNA of the CDR3: TGTGCCAGCAGCTTTCTAGCGGGGGGGCCGGATACGCAGTATTTT. It is translated as CASSFLAGGPDTQYF.

The chain links TRBV4-1 to TRBJ2-5; maybe TRBD1 (5 bases). The J call may be faulty, since TRBJ2-7 better matches the DNA end. Germline loops: CDR1 MGHRA, CDR2 YSYEKL. This CDR3 is 16 amino acids long. CDR3 DNA sequence: TGCGCCAGCAGCCAAGGGGGCGCAGGGTTCTCCTACGAGCAGTACTTC. It translates to CASSQGGAGFSYEQYF.

The chain is built from TRBV7-8 and TRBJ2-1, with TRBD2 matching over 10 bases. The ends lost 1 base at V and 4 bases at J; junction bases unmatched: 13. The CDR3 consists of 19 residues. Germline V gene lookup returns CDR1 SGHVS and CDR2 FQNEAQ. The CDR3: CASSLDLAGDLGLYNEQFF. The CDR3 DNA reads TGTGCCAGCAGCTTAGATCTAGCGGGAGATCTTGGTTTATACAATGAGCAGTTCTTC.

This rearrangement joins TRBV5-6 to TRBJ1-2; D not certain. Germline lookup yields CDR1 SGHDT and CDR2 YYEEEE. The germline V and J ends were trimmed by 8 bases and 3 bases, with 17 bases remaining between them. This CDR3 contains 14 residues. This CDR3 reads CASFGEGADYGYTF. CDR3 DNA sequence: TGTGCCAGTTTCGGAGAGGGCGCGGACTATGGCTACACCTTC. Drawing the rest from reference TRBV5-6 and TRBJ1-2, the complete variable domain is DAGVTQSPTHLIKTRGQQVTLRCSPKSGHDTVSWYQQALGQGPQFIFQYYEEEERQRGNFPDRFSGHQFPNYSSELNVNALLLGDSALYLCASFGEGADYGYTFGSGTRLTVV.

V is TRBV5-1 and J is TRBJ2-1, with TRBD1 as a possible D gene (6 bases). This CDR3 region has 16 residues. V was pared by 1 base and J by 6 bases, with 17 bases between. In germline, CDR1 is SGHRS, CDR2 YFSETQ. The CDR3 spells CASSLLQGKRSNEQFF. In DNA, the CDR3 is TGCGCCAGCAGCTTGTTACAGGGAAAGAGGAGCAATGAGCAGTTCTTC.

The rearrangement joins TRBV6-4 to TRBJ2-3; weak D call: TRBD1 (6 bases). CDR1 is MRHNA and CDR2 is SNTAGT in the germline V gene. Trimming pared 2 bases from V and 3 bases from J, leaving 6 bases between. CDR3 length: 13 amino acids. This CDR3 reads CASSDTGTDTQYF. The CDR3 DNA reads as TGTGCCAGCAGTGACACAGGGACAGATACGCAGTATTTT.

This sequence joins TRBV18 and TRBJ2-7; 8 bases agree with TRBD1. The CDR3 runs 14 residues. J lost 3 bases, V lost 4 bases, and 5 bases had no gene match. Germline V gene sequence: CDR1 KGHSH, CDR2 LQKENI. The CDR3 protein is CASSLRTGFYEQYF. CDR3 nucleotides: TGTGCCAGCTCACTACGGACAGGGTTCTACGAGCAGTACTTC.

The rearrangement links TRBV19 to TRBJ2-2; 8 nucleotides line up with TRBD1. Germline V lookup: CDR1 LNHDA, CDR2 SQIVND (reference sequence). The CDR3 totals 16 residues. V lost 3 bases, J lost 3 bases, and 6 bases stayed unmatched. The CDR3 nucleotides are TGTGCCAGTAGTATGAGACAGGGGCCGGACACCGGGGAGCTGTTTTTT. Translated, it gives CASSMRQGPDTGELFF.

This chain joins TRBV5-5 and TRBJ2-2; D remains ambiguous. The CDR3 consists of 13 residues. CDR1 SGHKS and CDR2 YYEKEE come from the germline V gene (reference sequence). The V gene lost 4 bases and the J gene lost 2 bases, with 6 bases spanning the gap. The CDR3 nucleotides read TGTGCCAGCAGCCCCCCTAACACCGGGGAGCTGTTTTTT. It translates to CASSPPNTGELFF.

A few counts support this clone. The chain uses TRBV5-6 and TRBJ2-7; 8 bases fit TRBD2. The CDR3 totals 15 residues. V dropped 3 bases and J dropped 4; count of bases not matched to a gene: 9. Germline V CDR1 and CDR2: SGHDT, YYEEEE. The CDR3 nucleotides are TGTGCCAGCAGCTCTTTCCCGGGGGGGCTATACGAGCAGTACTTC. Its protein is CASSSFPGGLYEQYF.

The V gene is TRBV5-1, the J gene TRBJ2-7; tentatively, D is TRBD2 (7 bases). This CDR3 region has 15 residues. The germline gives CDR1 SGHRS, CDR2 YFSETQ. The V and J ends lost 0 bases and 6 bases respectively, with 16 bases between them. CDR3: CASSLVVGGGGEQYF. The CDR3 DNA reads as TGCGCCAGCAGCTTGGTAGTCGGCGGGGGCGGCGAGCAGTACTTC.

The chain joins TRBV30 to TRBJ1-4; TRBD1 might be the D (6 bases). Looked up from germline, CDR1 is GTSNPN and CDR2 is SVGIG (reference sequence). V was cut by 7 bases and J by 3 bases, with 12 bases left in between. The CDR3 covers 13 residues. The CDR3 DNA sequence: TGTGCCTCCTCGACAGGACCTAATGAAAAACTGTTTTTT. The encoded protein is CASSTGPNEKLFF.

This clone has a single count. The gene calls are TRBV4-1 and TRBJ2-1; TRBD1 agrees at 7 bases. V shed 3 bases and J 8 bases; nucleotides not matched to a gene: 13. The CDR3 runs to 16 residues. Germline assignment: CDR1 MGHRA and CDR2 YSYEKL. The CDR3 loop is CASSQDPGQTFYEQFF. CDR3 nucleotide sequence: TGCGCCAGCAGCCAGGACCCGGGACAGACATTCTATGAGCAGTTCTTC.

The V call is TRBV6-4, the J call TRBJ2-6; TRBD1 matches at 7 bases. This CDR3 region has 15 residues. V was clipped by 4 bases and J by 2 bases; unmatched bases: 2. Germline V gene data show CDR1 as MRHNA and CDR2 as SNTAGT. This CDR3 is CASSVDRAGANVLTF. The DNA of the CDR3 is TGTGCCAGCAGTGTCGACAGGGCTGGGGCCAACGTCCTGACTTTC.

The chain combines TRBV29-1 with TRBJ2-7; TRBD2 is a possible D gene (5 bases). Per germline, CDR1 SQVTM and CDR2 ANQGSEA. Trimming pared 4 bases from V and 1 base from J, leaving 11 bases between. CDR3 length: 13 residues. The CDR3 sequence: CSVVGRGSYEQYF. The CDR3 nucleotides read TGCAGCGTTGTAGGACGGGGATCCTACGAGCAGTACTTC.

This chain joins TRBV9 and TRBJ2-3; D is possibly TRBD1 (5 bases). Germline V lookup: CDR1 SGDLS, CDR2 YYNGEE. The CDR3 spans 16 residues. Trimming pared 0 bases from V and 0 bases from J, leaving 11 bases between. The CDR3 bases are TGTGCCAGCAGCGTAGTGGGGCAGACTAGCACAGATACGCAGTATTTT. It is translated as CASSVVGQTSTDTQYF.

The table lists this clone with a count of one. The chain joins TRBV27 to TRBJ1-4; no clear D. V lost 8 bases and J 8 bases, leaving 9 bases between the germline ends. CDR1 and CDR2 (germline): MNHEY, SMNVEV (reference sequence). The CDR3 covers 11 residues. CDR3 nucleotides: TGTGCCAGCGGCGAGCGGGAAAAACTGTTTTTT. Translating gives CASGEREKLFF.

V gene TRBV4-1 combines with J gene TRBJ2-7, with 10 bases that match TRBD2. The V segment lost 4 bases and the J segment 3 bases; nucleotides outside the gene matches: 9. The length of the CDR3 is 16 residues. Germline CDR1 reads MGHRA; CDR2 reads YSYEKL. This CDR3 is CASSPPTSGMLYEQYF. The CDR3 DNA sequence: TGCGCCAGCAGCCCCCCCACTAGCGGGATGCTCTACGAGCAGTACTTC.

This chain connects TRBV27 to TRBJ2-7; 10 nucleotides agree with TRBD1. Germline trimming cut 2 bases from V and 3 bases from J; bases unmatched to any gene: 4. The CDR3 extends over 15 amino acids. Germline V gene lookup returns CDR1 MNHEY and CDR2 SMNVEV (reference sequence). The chain's CDR3 is CASSLVGTGDYEQYF. CDR3 in DNA: TGTGCCAGCAGTTTAGTCGGGACAGGGGACTACGAGCAGTACTTC.

This clone was recorded once. The rearrangement links TRBV29-1 to TRBJ2-1, with 8 bases fitting TRBD1. CDR1 is SQVTM and CDR2 is ANQGSEA in the germline V gene. The trim removed 6 bases at V and 1 base at J, leaving 11 bases unmatched. CDR3 length equals 16 residues. In nucleotides, the CDR3 is TGCAGCGTAGAGGGTGGACAGGGTTTTTCCTACAATGAGCAGTTCTTC. Residues: CSVEGGQGFSYNEQFF.

V and J are TRBV7-6 and TRBJ2-5; tentative D call: TRBD2 (5 bases). The V gene lost 5 bases and the J gene lost 6 bases, with 13 bases spanning the gap. The V gene's germline CDR1 is SGHVS and CDR2 FNYEAQ. This CDR3 spans 13 amino acids. CDR3 nucleotides: TGTGCCAGCAGCCCCTCAGCCGGGAAGACCCAGTACTTC. Translating it yields CASSPSAGKTQYF.

This clone came up once. The rearrangement joins TRBV18 to TRBJ2-2, with a weak D call TRBD1 (5 bases). The CDR3 loop spans 13 amino acids. Germline V CDR1 and CDR2: KGHSH, LQKENI. V was trimmed by 6 bases and J by 8 bases, leaving 13 bases between them. As DNA, the CDR3 is TGTGCCAGCTCCCCCAGGGATTGGGGGGAGCTGTTTTTT. Translation: CASSPRDWGELFF.